The 12 T cell receptor beta chains presented below share a single source sample, sequenced in a study of shared T cell receptors in the human thymus (dated by TCRdb to the early 2020s). Library construction relied on the immunoSEQ multiplex PCR assay. Here the immuneACCESS table is served through TCRdb, limited to in-frame sequences with V and J called. Missing clones are a known gap in these copies; in checked studies unresolved V genes cover under half, and the rest lacks a known reason. The sample profile shows 600,000 or so clones; about 89% of them were found once. The ten largest clones add up to over 0.008% of the sample. The same sample was also used in a study of human thymus T cells.

The sequencing sample was made of thymocytes. These receptors originate from a boy younger than two with a congenital heart defect. Donor details come from another sample of the same person, matched by shared clones.

The chain employs TRBV6-6 and TRBJ1-2; unclear D gene. In germline, CDR1 is MNHNY, CDR2 SVGAGI (reference sequence). The V end lost 5 bases, the J end lost 8 bases, and 9 bases lay between the germline ends. The CDR3 loop spans 11 amino acids. This CDR3 reads CASSTDQGYTF. Written as DNA, the CDR3 is TGTGCCAGCAGTACCGATCAGGGCTACACCTTC.

The genes are TRBV4-2 and TRBJ2-1; 9 positions agree with TRBD1. The junction had 10 bases not matched to a gene; V was cut back by 1 base and J by 3 bases. The CDR3 runs to 18 residues. The V gene's germline CDR1 is LGHNA and CDR2 YNFKEQ. In DNA, the CDR3 is TGTGCCAGCAGCCAAGCGGTGGCCGGGACAGGGAGCTACAATGAGCAGTTCTTC. Translating it yields CASSQAVAGTGSYNEQFF.

The V gene is TRBV4-1, the J gene TRBJ2-7; 7 nucleotides line up with TRBD1. V trimming: 5 bases; J trimming: 3 bases; junction bases outside the gene matches: 10. Per germline, CDR1 MGHRA and CDR2 YSYEKL. The CDR3 length is 15 residues. CDR3 in DNA: TGCGCCAGCAGCGCCCGACAGGGAGTTGGCTACGAGCAGTACTTC. Its translation: CASSARQGVGYEQYF.

V usage is TRBV11-2 and J usage is TRBJ2-7, with TRBD2 identical over 7 bases. There are 14 residues in the CDR3. J gave up 2 bases and V 8 bases, and 9 bases lay outside the gene matches. Germline V gives CDR1 SGHAT, CDR2 FQNNGV. The CDR3 loop is CASARASGTYEQYF. Here the CDR3 DNA reads TGTGCCAGCGCGAGGGCTAGCGGAACCTACGAGCAGTACTTC.

The CDR3 nucleotides are TGTGCCAGCAGCCGTCCTCGAACCGGGACAGGGAATTCACCCCTCCACTTT. Its protein product is CASSRPRTGTGNSPLHF. This chain connects TRBV11-2 to TRBJ1-6; TRBD1 agrees at 9 bases. The V gene's germline CDR1 is SGHAT and CDR2 FQNNGV. With V trimmed by 5 bases and J by 7 bases, 12 bases remained unmatched. This CDR3 has 17 amino acids.

This chain links TRBV6-5 with TRBJ1-4, with 8 bases lining up with TRBD1. The junction had 4 bases not matched to a gene; V was cut back by 6 bases and J by 4 bases. The V gene's germline CDR1 is MNHEY and CDR2 SVGAGI. The CDR3 length is 14 residues. In DNA form, the CDR3 reads TGTGCCAGCAGCCACAGGGGGTTTAATGAAAAACTGTTTTTT. Amino acids: CASSHRGFNEKLFF.

CDR3 region: CASSWIDRTGNSYEQYF. In DNA, the CDR3 is TGCGCCAGCAGCTGGATTGACCGGACAGGAAATTCCTACGAGCAGTACTTC. The rearrangement links TRBV5-1 to TRBJ2-7; 7 bases are a match to TRBD1. This CDR3 contains 17 residues. The V and J ends lost 3 bases and 1 base, in that order; junction bases with no gene match: 13. Germline loops: CDR1 SGHRS, CDR2 YFSETQ.

The chain combines TRBV18 with TRBJ2-7, with D perhaps TRBD1 (6 bases). CDR1 and CDR2 from the germline V gene are KGHSH and LQKENI. V lost 3 bases and J lost 2, with 11 bases in between. The CDR3 has 14 residues. CDR3 loop: CASSPQGTTYEQYF. The CDR3 region has the DNA TGTGCCAGCTCACCGCAGGGGACCACCTACGAGCAGTACTTC.

V gene TRBV27 combines with J gene TRBJ1-5; 10 bases align to TRBD1. Germline trimming cut 5 bases from V and 7 bases from J; bases unmatched to any gene: 11. The CDR3 is 16 residues long. Germline lookup yields CDR1 MNHEY and CDR2 SMNVEV (reference sequence). The CDR3 region has the DNA TGTGCCAGCAGTATGAGGGGACAGGGGATCCCCCAGCCCCAGCATTTT. Protein sequence: CASSMRGQGIPQPQHF.

This chain connects TRBV10-3 to TRBJ1-2; D may be TRBD1 (5 bases). CDR3 length: 13 residues. Germline lookup yields CDR1 ENHRY and CDR2 SYGVKD. The V end lost 4 bases, the J end lost 7 bases, and 13 bases lay between the germline ends. This CDR3 is CAISGIREVGYTF. DNA for the CDR3: TGTGCCATCAGTGGTATCAGGGAGGTTGGCTACACCTTC.

The table lists this clone with a count of one. The rearrangement uses TRBV2 and TRBJ1-3; D is perhaps TRBD1 (6 bases). Germline CDR1 SNHLY, CDR2 FYNNEI. Trimming took 1 base from V and 8 from J, leaving 12 bases between them. The CDR3 consists of 14 residues. CDR3 sequence (DNA): TGTGCCAGCAGTGAAGATGGGGGCGTAGACACCATATATTTT. Translating it yields CASSEDGGVDTIYF.

This clone was seen only once. The rearrangement links TRBV10-3 to TRBJ2-3; perhaps TRBD2 as D (5 bases). CDR1 and CDR2 from the germline V gene are ENHRY and SYGVKD. V gave up 7 bases and J gave up 4 bases, with 15 bases separating them. The CDR3 contains 14 residues. Here the CDR3 reads CAITDPGCADTQYF. In DNA form, the CDR3 reads TGTGCCATCACAGATCCGGGGTGCGCAGATACGCAGTATTTT.